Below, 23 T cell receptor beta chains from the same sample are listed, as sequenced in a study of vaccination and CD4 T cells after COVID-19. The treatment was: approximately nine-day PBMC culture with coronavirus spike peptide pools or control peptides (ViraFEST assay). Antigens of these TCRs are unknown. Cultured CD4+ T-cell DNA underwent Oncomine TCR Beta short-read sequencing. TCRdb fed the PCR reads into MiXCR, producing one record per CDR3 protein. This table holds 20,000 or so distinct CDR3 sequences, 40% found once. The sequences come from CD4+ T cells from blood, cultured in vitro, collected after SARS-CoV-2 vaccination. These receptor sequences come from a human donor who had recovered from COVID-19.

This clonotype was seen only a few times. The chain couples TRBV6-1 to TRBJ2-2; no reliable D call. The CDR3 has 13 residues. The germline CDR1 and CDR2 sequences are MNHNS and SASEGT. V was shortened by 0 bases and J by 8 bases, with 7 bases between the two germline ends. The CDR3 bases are TGTGCCAGCAGTGAAGCTTTGGTTGGGGAGCTGTTTTTT. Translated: CASSEALVGELFF.

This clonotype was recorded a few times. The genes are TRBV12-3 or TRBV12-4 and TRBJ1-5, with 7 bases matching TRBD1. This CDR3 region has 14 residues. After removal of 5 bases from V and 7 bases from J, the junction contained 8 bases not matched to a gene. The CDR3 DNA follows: TGTGCCAGCAGTCAGGGGGGGGGTGGCCAGCCCCAGCATTTT. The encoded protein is CASSQGGGGQPQHF.

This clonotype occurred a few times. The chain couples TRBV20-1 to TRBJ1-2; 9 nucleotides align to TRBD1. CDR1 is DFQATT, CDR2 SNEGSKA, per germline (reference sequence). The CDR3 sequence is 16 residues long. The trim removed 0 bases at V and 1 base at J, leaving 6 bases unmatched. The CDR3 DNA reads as TGCAGTGCTAGAGATTGGGGGACAGGGAATAACTATGGCTACACCTTC. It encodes CSARDWGTGNNYGYTF.

In DNA, the CDR3 is TGTGCCAGCAGCCAAGTCCGCGCTCCTGTGGCTTTCTTT. Its protein product is CASSQVRAPVAFF. The J gene is TRBJ1-1, the V gene TRBV4-2; D is undetermined. CDR1 is LGHNA and CDR2 is YNFKEQ in the germline V gene. This CDR3 contains 13 residues. V lost 1 base and J lost 11, with 14 bases in between.

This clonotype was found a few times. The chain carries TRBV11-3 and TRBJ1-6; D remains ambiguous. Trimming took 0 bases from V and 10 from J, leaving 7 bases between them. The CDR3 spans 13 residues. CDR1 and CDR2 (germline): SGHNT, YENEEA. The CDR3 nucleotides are TGTGCCAGCAGCTTAGACCCGAGCTCACCCCTCCACTTT. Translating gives CASSLDPSSPLHF.

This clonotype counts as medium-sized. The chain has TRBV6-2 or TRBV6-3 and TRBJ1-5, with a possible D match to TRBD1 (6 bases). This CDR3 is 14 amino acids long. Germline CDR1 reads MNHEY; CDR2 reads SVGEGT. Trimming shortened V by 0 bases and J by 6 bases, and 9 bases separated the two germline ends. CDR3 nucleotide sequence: TGTGCCAGCAGTTACTCAGGGGGGGGTCAGCCCCAGCATTTT. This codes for CASSYSGGGQPQHF.

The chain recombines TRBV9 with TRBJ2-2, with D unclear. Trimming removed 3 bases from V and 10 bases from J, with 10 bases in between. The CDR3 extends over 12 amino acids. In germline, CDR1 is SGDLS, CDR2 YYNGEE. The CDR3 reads CASSARAEELFF. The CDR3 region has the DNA TGTGCCAGCAGCGCTCGAGCCGAGGAGCTGTTTTTT. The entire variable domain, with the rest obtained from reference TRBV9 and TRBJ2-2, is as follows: DSGVTQTPKHLITATGQRVTLRCSPRSGDLSVYWYQQSLDQGLQFLIQYYNGEERAKGNILERFSAQQFPDLHSELNLSSLELGDSALYFCASSARAEELFFGEGSRLTVL.

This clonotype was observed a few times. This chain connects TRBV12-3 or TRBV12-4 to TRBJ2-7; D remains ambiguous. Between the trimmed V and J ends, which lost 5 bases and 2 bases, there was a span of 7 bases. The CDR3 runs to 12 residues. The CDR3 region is CASSPTPYEQYF. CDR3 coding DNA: TGTGCCAGCAGTCCCACTCCCTACGAGCAGTACTTC.

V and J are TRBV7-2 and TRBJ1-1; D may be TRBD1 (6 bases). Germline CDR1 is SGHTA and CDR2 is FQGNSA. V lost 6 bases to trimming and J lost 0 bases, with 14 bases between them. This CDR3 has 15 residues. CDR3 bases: TGTGCCAGCAGAGTCGAAGGGGGGCTGAACACTGAAGCTTTCTTT. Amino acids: CASRVEGGLNTEAFF.

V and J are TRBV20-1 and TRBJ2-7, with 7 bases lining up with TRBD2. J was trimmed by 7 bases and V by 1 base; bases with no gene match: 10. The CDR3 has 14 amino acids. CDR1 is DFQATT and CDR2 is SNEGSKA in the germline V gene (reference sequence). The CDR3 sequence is CSARGEGGREEQYF. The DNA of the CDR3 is TGCAGTGCTAGAGGGGAAGGAGGGAGGGAAGAGCAGTACTTC.

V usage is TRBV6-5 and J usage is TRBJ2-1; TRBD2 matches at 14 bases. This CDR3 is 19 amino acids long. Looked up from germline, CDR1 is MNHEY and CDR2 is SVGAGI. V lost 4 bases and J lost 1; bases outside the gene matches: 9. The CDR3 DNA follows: TGTGCCAGCAGTTCCTTGGGACTAGCGGGAGTAAAGTCCTACAATGAGCAGTTCTTC. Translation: CASSSLGLAGVKSYNEQFF.

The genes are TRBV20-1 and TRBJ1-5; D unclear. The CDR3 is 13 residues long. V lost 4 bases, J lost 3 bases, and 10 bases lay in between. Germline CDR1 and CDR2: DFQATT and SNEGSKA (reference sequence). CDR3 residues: CSATTTYNQPQHF. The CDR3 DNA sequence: TGCAGTGCTACTACTACCTACAATCAGCCCCAGCATTTT.

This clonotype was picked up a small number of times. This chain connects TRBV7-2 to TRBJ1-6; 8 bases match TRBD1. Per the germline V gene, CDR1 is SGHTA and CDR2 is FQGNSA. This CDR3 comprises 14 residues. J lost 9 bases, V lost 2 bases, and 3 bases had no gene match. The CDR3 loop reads CASSLMGTGSPLHF. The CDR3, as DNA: TGTGCCAGCAGCTTAATGGGGACAGGTTCACCCCTCCACTTT.

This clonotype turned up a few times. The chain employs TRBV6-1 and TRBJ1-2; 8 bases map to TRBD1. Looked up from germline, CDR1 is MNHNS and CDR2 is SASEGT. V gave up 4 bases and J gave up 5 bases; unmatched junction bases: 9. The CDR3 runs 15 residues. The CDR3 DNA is TGTGCCAGCAGTGCGCGACAGGGGTCGTTATATGGCTACACCTTC. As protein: CASSARQGSLYGYTF.

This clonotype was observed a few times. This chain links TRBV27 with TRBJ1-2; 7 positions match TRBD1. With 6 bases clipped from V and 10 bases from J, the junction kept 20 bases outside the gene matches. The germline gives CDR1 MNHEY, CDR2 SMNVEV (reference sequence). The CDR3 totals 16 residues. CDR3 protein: CASRWDSGRFVLVYTF. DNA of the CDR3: TGTGCCAGCAGATGGGACAGTGGTCGATTCGTCCTCGTCTACACCTTC.

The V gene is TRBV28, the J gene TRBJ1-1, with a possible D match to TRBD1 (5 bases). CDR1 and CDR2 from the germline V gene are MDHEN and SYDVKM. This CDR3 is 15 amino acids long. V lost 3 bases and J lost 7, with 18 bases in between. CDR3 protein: CASSFRPPGDNEAFF. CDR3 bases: TGTGCCAGCAGTTTTCGCCCCCCGGGGGATAATGAAGCTTTCTTT.

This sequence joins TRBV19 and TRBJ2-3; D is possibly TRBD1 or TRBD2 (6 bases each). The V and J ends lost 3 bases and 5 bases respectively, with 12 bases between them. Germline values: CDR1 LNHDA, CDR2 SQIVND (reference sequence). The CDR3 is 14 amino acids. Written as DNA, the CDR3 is TGTGCCAGTAGTATCGCGGAGGGGGTAGATACGCAGTATTTT. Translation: CASSIAEGVDTQYF.

The CDR3 DNA follows: TGTGCCAGCAGCCCGATGCTTCACCGGGCAGGGTACGAGCAGTACTTC. Translating it yields CASSPMLHRAGYEQYF. The V gene is TRBV28, the J gene TRBJ2-7; TRBD1 might be the D (5 bases). V dropped 6 bases and J dropped 4 bases, with 22 bases sitting between them. CDR1 is MDHEN, CDR2 SYDVKM, per germline. The CDR3 totals 16 residues.

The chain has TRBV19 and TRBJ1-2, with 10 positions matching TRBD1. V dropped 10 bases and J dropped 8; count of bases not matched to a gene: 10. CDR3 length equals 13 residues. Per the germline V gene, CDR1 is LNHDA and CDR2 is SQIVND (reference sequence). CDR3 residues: CATRDRGLNGYTF. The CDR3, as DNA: TGTGCCACCCGAGACAGGGGGCTCAACGGCTACACCTTC.

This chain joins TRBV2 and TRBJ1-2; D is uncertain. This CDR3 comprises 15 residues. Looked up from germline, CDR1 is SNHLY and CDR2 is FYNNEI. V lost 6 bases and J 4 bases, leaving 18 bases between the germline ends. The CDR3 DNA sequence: TGTGCCAGCAGCCCCTTGGCAGCAACCTTCTATGGCTACACCTTC. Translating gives CASSPLAATFYGYTF.

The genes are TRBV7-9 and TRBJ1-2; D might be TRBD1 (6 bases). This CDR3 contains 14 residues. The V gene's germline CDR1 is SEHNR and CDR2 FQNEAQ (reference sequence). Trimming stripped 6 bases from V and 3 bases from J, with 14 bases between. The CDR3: CASSSQGWDYGYTF. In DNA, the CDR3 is TGTGCCAGCAGTTCTCAGGGGTGGGACTATGGCTACACCTTC. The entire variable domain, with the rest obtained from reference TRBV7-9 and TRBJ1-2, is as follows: DTGVSQNPRHKITKRGQNVTFRCDPISEHNRLYWYRQTLGQGPEFLTYFQNEAQLEKSRLLSDRFSAERPKGSFSTLEIQRTEQGDSAMYLCASSSQGWDYGYTFGSGTRLTVV.

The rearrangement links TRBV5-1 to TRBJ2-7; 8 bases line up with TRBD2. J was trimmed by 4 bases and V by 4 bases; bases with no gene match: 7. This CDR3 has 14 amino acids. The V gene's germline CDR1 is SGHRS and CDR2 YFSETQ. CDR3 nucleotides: TGCGCCAGCAGCCGTGGACTAGCTTCTTACGAGCAGTACTTC. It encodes CASSRGLASYEQYF. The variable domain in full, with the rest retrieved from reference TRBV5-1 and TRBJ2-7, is KAGVTQTPRYLIKTRGQQVTLSCSPISGHRSVSWYQQTPGQGLQFLFEYFSETQRNKGNFPGRFSGRQFSNSRSEMNVSTLELGDSALYLCASSRGLASYEQYFGPGTRLTVT.

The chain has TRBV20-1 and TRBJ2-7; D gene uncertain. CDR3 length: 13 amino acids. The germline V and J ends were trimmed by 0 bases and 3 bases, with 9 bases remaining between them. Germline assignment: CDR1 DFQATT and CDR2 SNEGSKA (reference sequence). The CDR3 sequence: CSARDPLGYEQYF. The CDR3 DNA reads TGCAGTGCTAGAGATCCGTTGGGCTACGAGCAGTACTTC.